The 24 T cell receptor beta chains below were found in one sample sequenced in a study of T-cell reconstitution after alpha-beta-depleted transplantation in children. It was with unique molecular identifiers that the TCRbeta library was prepared. TCRdb itself ran the PCR reads through MiXCR, one entry per CDR3 protein. The sample lists about 610,000 distinct CDR3 sequences, about 11% occurring once. The sequenced sample was PBMCs from the stem cell graft donor, obtained from the stem cell graft. Receptors were obtained from a human donor who donated a stem cell graft to a child with acute myeloid leukemia.

This clonotype has at least ten counts. The chain links TRBV27 to TRBJ2-3; D remains unclear. CDR3 length equals 12 residues. The V gene lost 5 bases and the J gene lost 1 base, with 4 bases spanning the gap. Germline loops: CDR1 MNHEY, CDR2 SMNVEV (reference sequence). The CDR3 nucleotides read TGTGCCAGCAGTACCCGCACAGATACGCAGTATTTT. This codes for CASSTRTDTQYF.

This clonotype turned up a few times. The rearrangement uses TRBV14 and TRBJ1-5; D is unresolved. The CDR3 totals 16 residues. Germline lookup yields CDR1 SGHDN and CDR2 FVKESK. V shed 0 bases and J shed 0 bases, with 9 bases lying between them. The CDR3 protein is CASSQDRRDSNQPQHF. CDR3 nucleotides: TGTGCCAGCAGCCAAGATAGAAGAGATAGCAATCAGCCCCAGCATTTT.

The sample holds many counts of this clonotype. The chain employs TRBV11-2 and TRBJ2-7, with D possibly called TRBD1 or TRBD2 (5 bases each). V was shortened by 7 bases and J by 4 bases, with 14 bases between the two germline ends. This CDR3 is built from 13 residues. CDR1 is SGHAT and CDR2 is FQNNGV in the germline V gene. This chain's CDR3 is CASKGPKFYEQYF. In DNA, the CDR3 is TGTGCCAGCAAGGGACCCAAATTTTACGAGCAGTACTTC.

The chain is built from TRBV28 and TRBJ2-7; TRBD1 matches 7 bases. V gave up 4 bases and J gave up 2 bases; unmatched junction bases: 5. Looked up from germline, CDR1 is MDHEN and CDR2 is SYDVKM. The CDR3 length is 14 residues. CDR3 DNA: TGTGCCAGCAGTTGGCAGGGGGTCCCCTACGAGCAGTACTTC. Protein sequence: CASSWQGVPYEQYF.

The chain recombines TRBV10-3 with TRBJ1-2, with TRBD1 matching over 9 bases. Germline trimming cut 5 bases from V and 6 bases from J; bases unmatched to any gene: 13. This CDR3 spans 16 amino acids. Germline V gives CDR1 ENHRY, CDR2 SYGVKD. CDR3 sequence: CAISLPEDRGRHGYTF. As DNA, the CDR3 is TGTGCCATCAGTCTTCCCGAGGACAGGGGACGACATGGCTACACCTTC.

A word on this clonotype: A read error may produce the germline difference seen at one junction end. The J gene is TRBJ2-5, the V gene TRBV18; D might be TRBD1 (5 bases). The CDR3 loop spans 14 amino acids. Germline values: CDR1 KGHSH, CDR2 LQKENI. The CDR3, as DNA: TGTGCCAGCTCACCTCCAAGGGGCCAAAAGACCCAGTACTTC. It specifies CASSPPRGQKTQYF.

This clonotype was counted between two and nine times. The CDR3 DNA sequence: TGTGCCAGCAGCTCCCTATGGGACAGGGGACAAGGCACAGATACGCAGTATTTT. The encoded protein is CASSSLWDRGQGTDTQYF. The rearrangement joins TRBV27 to TRBJ2-3; 10 bases are a match to TRBD1. Germline values: CDR1 MNHEY, CDR2 SMNVEV (reference sequence). The V gene end was trimmed by 6 bases and the J gene end by 1 base; junction bases not matched to a gene: 13. The CDR3 runs 18 residues.

The chain combines TRBV7-3 with TRBJ1-2; D might be TRBD1 (5 bases). Germline assignment: CDR1 SGHTA and CDR2 FQGTGA. V was shortened by 5 bases and J by 3 bases, with 10 bases between the two germline ends. The CDR3 is made up of 13 amino acids. CDR3 amino acids: CASSNQGYYGYTF. CDR3 coding DNA: TGTGCCAGCAGCAACCAGGGATACTATGGCTACACCTTC.

V and J are TRBV6-2 or TRBV6-3 and TRBJ2-1; D possibly corresponds to TRBD2 (6 bases). This CDR3 region has 11 residues. V was clipped by 5 bases and J by 10 bases, with 9 bases between them. Germline V CDR1 and CDR2: MNHEY, SVGEGT. The CDR3 sequence: CASSALAEQFF. DNA of the CDR3: TGTGCCAGCAGTGCCCTAGCGGAGCAGTTCTTC.

This chain uses TRBV20-1 with TRBJ2-1; 8 bases agree with TRBD2. With 6 bases clipped from V and 6 bases from J, the junction kept 10 bases outside the gene matches. CDR1 and CDR2 from the germline V gene are DFQATT and SNEGSKA (reference sequence). The CDR3 contains 14 residues. The CDR3 is CSALKRENINEQFF. CDR3 DNA sequence: TGCAGTGCCCTGAAGCGGGAGAACATCAATGAGCAGTTCTTC.

In its sample, this clonotype was seen a few times. The chain has TRBV10-3 and TRBJ2-5; D is uncertain. The CDR3 has 12 amino acids. V lost 10 bases, J lost 2 bases, and 11 bases lay in between. Germline CDR1 ENHRY, CDR2 SYGVKD. This CDR3 reads CASADTQETQYF. In DNA form, the CDR3 reads TGTGCCAGCGCCGACACACAAGAGACCCAGTACTTC.

In this sample, this clonotype turned up many times. V is TRBV12-3 or TRBV12-4 and J is TRBJ2-5, with no clear D. This CDR3 has 11 residues. Trimming pared 9 bases from V and 4 bases from J, leaving 9 bases between. CDR3: CASKEGETQYF. CDR3 nucleotide sequence: TGTGCCAGTAAAGAAGGAGAGACCCAGTACTTC.

This clonotype was seen a handful of times. J is TRBJ2-3 and V is TRBV18; D is tentatively TRBD1 or TRBD2 (5 bases each). The CDR3 is made up of 15 amino acids. V dropped 1 base and J dropped 3 bases, with 11 bases sitting between them. The V gene's germline CDR1 is KGHSH and CDR2 LQKENI. The chain's CDR3 is CASSPLRGLTDTQYF. The DNA for the CDR3 is TGTGCCAGCTCACCACTGAGGGGATTGACAGATACGCAGTATTTT.

The chain has TRBV7-9 and TRBJ2-1; D is unclear. The V gene's germline CDR1 is SEHNR and CDR2 FQNEAQ (reference sequence). Trimming took off 1 base at V and 9 bases at J, with 7 bases between the two ends. CDR3 length equals 12 residues. CDR3 sequence reads: CASSLVGPEQFF. The CDR3 DNA reads TGTGCCAGCAGCTTAGTTGGTCCTGAGCAGTTCTTC.

The rearrangement links TRBV23-1 to TRBJ2-7; TRBD1 aligns across 7 bases. TRBV23-1 is labeled an ORF, and its function is uncertain. The V segment lost 4 bases and the J segment 3 bases; nucleotides outside the gene matches: 9. The CDR3 extends over 15 amino acids. In DNA form, the CDR3 reads TGCGCCAGCAGTCCGGAAACAGGGGAAAACTACGAGCAGTACTTC. Protein sequence: CASSPETGENYEQYF.

This clonotype was found many times. The V gene is TRBV12-3 or TRBV12-4, the J gene TRBJ1-2; 10 bases are a match to TRBD1. There are 15 residues in the CDR3. With V trimmed by 6 bases and J by 8 bases, 12 bases remained unmatched. CDR3 in amino acids: CASSRGQGVIRGYTF. In DNA form, the CDR3 reads TGTGCCAGCAGCCGCGGACAGGGGGTAATACGGGGCTACACCTTC.

V and J are TRBV7-3 and TRBJ2-3, with 10 positions matching TRBD2. Germline CDR1 is SGHTA and CDR2 is FQGTGA. Trimming at V came to 8 bases and at J to 1 base, leaving 9 bases not matched to a gene. The CDR3 has 16 residues. CDR3 nucleotide sequence: TGTGCCAGCGCAACGGGCCTAGCGGGAGGCACAGATACGCAGTATTTT. Encoded protein: CASATGLAGGTDTQYF.

V gene TRBV6-1 combines with J gene TRBJ1-1, with 10 bases that match TRBD1. CDR3 length equals 16 residues. Per the germline V gene, CDR1 is MNHNS and CDR2 is SASEGT. V was pared by 6 bases and J by 6 bases, with 13 bases of the junction left unmatched. CDR3 protein: CASSPAPGQGYAEAFF. CDR3 coding DNA: TGTGCCAGCAGCCCCGCGCCGGGACAGGGGTACGCTGAAGCTTTCTTT.

V usage is TRBV5-1 and J usage is TRBJ2-1, with D possibly called TRBD1 or TRBD2 (5 bases each). Trimming stripped 5 bases from V and 2 bases from J, with 11 bases between. The CDR3 is 14 residues long. The germline V gene has CDR1 SGHRS and CDR2 YFSETQ. CDR3 nucleotide sequence: TGCGCCAGCAGGTGGGACCCAGCCTACAATGAGCAGTTCTTC. Its protein product is CASRWDPAYNEQFF.

In its sample, this clonotype was seen many times. In DNA, the CDR3 is TGTGCCATCGGAGGTCAGCTAACAAGTGGCTACACCTTC. It specifies CAIGGQLTSGYTF. The chain recombines TRBV10-3 with TRBJ1-2; D uncertain. The V gene's germline CDR1 is ENHRY and CDR2 SYGVKD. The CDR3 is 13 residues long. V was pared by 8 bases and J by 7 bases, with 17 bases between.

A few counts support this clonotype. This sequence joins TRBV20-1 and TRBJ2-7; 11 bases agree with TRBD1. V gave up 6 bases and J gave up 5 bases; unmatched junction bases: 9. From germline, CDR1 is DFQATT and CDR2 SNEGSKA (reference sequence). CDR3 length: 14 amino acids. The CDR3 sequence: CSAQSGTGGNEQYF. CDR3 in DNA: TGCAGTGCCCAATCCGGGACAGGGGGTAACGAGCAGTACTTC.

The table lists this clonotype with many counts. V is TRBV5-4 and J is TRBJ1-2, with a weak D call TRBD1 (5 bases). Germline CDR1 reads SGHNT; CDR2 reads YYREEE (reference sequence). The CDR3 sequence is 15 residues long. Trimming removed 1 base at V and 7 bases at J, with 17 bases between. CDR3: CASSLIGADLSGYTF. The CDR3 DNA sequence: TGTGCCAGCAGCTTGATTGGGGCGGATTTAAGTGGCTACACCTTC.

This clonotype was seen a few times. The V gene is TRBV29-1, the J gene TRBJ1-4, with D possibly being TRBD1 (5 bases). Germline CDR1 is SQVTM and CDR2 is ANQGSEA. CDR3 size: 10 residues. V was cut by 7 bases and J by 17 bases, with 17 bases left in between. The CDR3 DNA follows: TGCAGCGCTGGGACGGAGCGCCGTTTTTTT. Encoded protein: CSAGTERRFF. Full variable domain (remainder filled in from reference TRBV29-1 and TRBJ1-4): SAVISQKPSRDICQRGTSLTIQCQVDSQVTMMFWYRQQPGQSLTLIATANQGSEATYESGFVIDKFPISRPNLTFSTLTVSNMSPEDSSIYLCSAGTERRFFGSGTQLSVL.

The CDR3 coding sequence is TGTGCCAGCAGCTTATCTAGCGTGGGCTCCTACGAGCAGTACTTC. Protein sequence: CASSLSSVGSYEQYF. The chain links TRBV7-2 to TRBJ2-7; perhaps TRBD2 as D (6 bases). Germline lookup yields CDR1 SGHTA and CDR2 FQGNSA. With 2 bases removed from V and 0 bases from J, the gap between germline ends came to 11 bases. This CDR3 has 15 amino acids.